What follows describes a single T cell receptor beta chain. Its target is unknown. This sample was taken from a study of cytomegalovirus exposure and HLA in healthy donors. Study overall: Of 398 genotyped donors, roughly 81% clustered with self-reported Caucasian donors. General observations from the study: A later analysis linked a missense DCLRE1C variant to TCR beta V- and J-gene trimming. V segments that were indistinguishable, TRBV6-2 and TRBV6-3 among them, were omitted from analysis. Most of the CMV-associated TCR beta chains (in a later analysis) appeared to be HLA-restricted.

13 Jbeta primers and 60 Vbeta primers were used for the PCR. Some clones are missing from TCRdb's copy, which holds only in-frame ones; the method was immunoSEQ multiplex PCR. The table lists roughly 150,000 clones, roughly 74% of them singletons, with approximately 11% in the top ten. The V gene lost 0 bases and the J gene lost 7 bases, with 10 bases spanning the gap. The CDR3 sequence is 13 residues long. The germline V gene has CDR1 SGHRS and CDR2 YFSETQ. The sequenced material came from PBMCs. The chain recombines TRBV5-1 with TRBJ1-2; no clear D gene. This TCR was recovered from a man aged 18-30 years in good health and CMV-seropositive. CDR3 amino acids: CASSLVIGGGYTF. Written as DNA, the CDR3 is TGCGCCAGCAGCTTGGTAATCGGTGGTGGCTACACCTTC.